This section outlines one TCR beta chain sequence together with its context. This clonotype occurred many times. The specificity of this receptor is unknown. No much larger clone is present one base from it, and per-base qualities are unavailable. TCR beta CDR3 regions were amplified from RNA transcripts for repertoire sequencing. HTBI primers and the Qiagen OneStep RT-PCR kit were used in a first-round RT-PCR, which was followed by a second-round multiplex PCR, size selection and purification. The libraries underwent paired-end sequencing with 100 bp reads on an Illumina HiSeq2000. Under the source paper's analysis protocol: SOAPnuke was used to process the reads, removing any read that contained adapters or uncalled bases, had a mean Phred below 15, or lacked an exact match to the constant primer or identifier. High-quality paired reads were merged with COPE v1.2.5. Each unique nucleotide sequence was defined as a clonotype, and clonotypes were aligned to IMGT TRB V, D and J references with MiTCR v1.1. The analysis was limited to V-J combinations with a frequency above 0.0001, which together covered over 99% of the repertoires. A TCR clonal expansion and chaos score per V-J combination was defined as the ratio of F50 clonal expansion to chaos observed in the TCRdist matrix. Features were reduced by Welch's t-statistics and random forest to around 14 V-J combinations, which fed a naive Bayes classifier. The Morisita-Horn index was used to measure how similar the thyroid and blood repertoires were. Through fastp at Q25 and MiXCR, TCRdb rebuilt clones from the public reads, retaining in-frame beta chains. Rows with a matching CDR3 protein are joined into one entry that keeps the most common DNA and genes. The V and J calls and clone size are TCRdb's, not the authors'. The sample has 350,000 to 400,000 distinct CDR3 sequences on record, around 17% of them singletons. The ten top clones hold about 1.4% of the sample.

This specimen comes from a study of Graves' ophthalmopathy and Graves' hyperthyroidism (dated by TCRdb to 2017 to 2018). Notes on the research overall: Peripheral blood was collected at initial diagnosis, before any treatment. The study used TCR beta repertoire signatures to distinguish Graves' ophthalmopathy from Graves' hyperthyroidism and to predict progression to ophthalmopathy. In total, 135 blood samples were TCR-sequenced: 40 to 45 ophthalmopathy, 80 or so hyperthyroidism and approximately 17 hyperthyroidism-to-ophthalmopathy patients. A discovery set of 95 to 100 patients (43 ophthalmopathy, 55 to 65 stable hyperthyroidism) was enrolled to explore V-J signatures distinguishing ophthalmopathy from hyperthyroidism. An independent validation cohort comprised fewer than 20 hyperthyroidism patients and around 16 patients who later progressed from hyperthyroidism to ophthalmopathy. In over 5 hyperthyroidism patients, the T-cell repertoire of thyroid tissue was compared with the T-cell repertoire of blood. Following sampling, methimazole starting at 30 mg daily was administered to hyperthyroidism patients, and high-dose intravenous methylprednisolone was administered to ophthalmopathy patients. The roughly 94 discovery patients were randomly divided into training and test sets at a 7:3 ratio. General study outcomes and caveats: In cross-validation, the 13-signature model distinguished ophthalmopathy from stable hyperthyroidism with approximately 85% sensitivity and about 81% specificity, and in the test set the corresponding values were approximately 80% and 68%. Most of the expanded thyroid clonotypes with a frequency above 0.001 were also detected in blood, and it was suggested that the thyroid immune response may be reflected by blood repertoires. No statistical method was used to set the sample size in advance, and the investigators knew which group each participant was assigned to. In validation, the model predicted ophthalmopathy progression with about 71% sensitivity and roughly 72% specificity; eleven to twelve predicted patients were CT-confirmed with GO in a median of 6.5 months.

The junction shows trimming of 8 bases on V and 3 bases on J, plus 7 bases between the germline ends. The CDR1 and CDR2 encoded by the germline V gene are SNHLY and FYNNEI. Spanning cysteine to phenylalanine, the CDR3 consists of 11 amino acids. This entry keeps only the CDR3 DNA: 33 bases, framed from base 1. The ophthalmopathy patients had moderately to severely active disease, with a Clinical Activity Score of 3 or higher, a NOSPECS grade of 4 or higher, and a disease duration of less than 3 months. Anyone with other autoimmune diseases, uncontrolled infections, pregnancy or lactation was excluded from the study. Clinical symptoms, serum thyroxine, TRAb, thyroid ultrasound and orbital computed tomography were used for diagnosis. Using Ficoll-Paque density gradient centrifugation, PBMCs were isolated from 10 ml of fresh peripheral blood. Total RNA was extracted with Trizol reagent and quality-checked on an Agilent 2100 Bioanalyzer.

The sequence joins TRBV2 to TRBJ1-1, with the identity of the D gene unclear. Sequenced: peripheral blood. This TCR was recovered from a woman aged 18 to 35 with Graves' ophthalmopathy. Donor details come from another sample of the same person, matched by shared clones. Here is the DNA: TGTGCCAGCGCACGGGACACTGAAGCTTTCTTT. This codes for CASARDTEAFF.